This T cell receptor beta chain was recorded in a study of OX40 agonist ivuxolimab in advanced cancers. On the study more broadly: Patients were given ivuxolimab, an antibody that agonizes OX40 (CD134).

Exclusion of a patient followed from autoimmune disease history or systemic immunosuppression. Trimming pared 2 bases from V and 6 bases from J, leaving 15 bases between. The CDR3 spans 15 residues. The germline V gene has CDR1 ENHRY and CDR2 SYGVKD. Some clones are missing from TCRdb's copy, which holds only in-frame ones; the method was immunoSEQ multiplex PCR. The sample lists tens of thousands of clones; around 89% were seen once. The sequences come from CD4+ or CD8+ T cells sorted from blood, collected in a trial of the OX40 agonist ivuxolimab. The source is an adult with an advanced solid tumor such as melanoma, head and neck, liver or kidney cancer. The chain joins TRBV10-3 to TRBJ2-3, with D possibly TRBD1 on 6 matching bases. This CDR3 is CAISEPTSRGDTQYF. The CDR3 nucleotides are TGTGCCATCAGTGAGCCGACTTCTAGGGGGGATACGCAGTATTTT.